This is a list of T cell receptor beta chains from one sample in a study of high-grade serous ovarian cancer treatment subgroups. Profiling relied on immunoSEQ multiplex PCR, and the TCRdb table lists in-frame clones only, not all of them. The sample consists of 3,000 to 3,500 clones, about 70% of them appearing once. Input material: tumor tissue. Every receptor here comes from a human donor with high-grade serous ovarian cancer. Both conserved end residues are part of each CDR3. D genes are given only for firm matches. The size of a clone is reported for some rows only, either as once, few or many, or as a class for expanded clones.

j_gene | v_gene | abundance | d_gene | CDR3nt | CDR3aa
TRBJ1-2 | TRBV29-1 | few | . | TGCAGCGTTGAGCGGGAAGGCTACACCTTC | CSVEREGYTF
TRBJ2-7 | TRBV9 | . | TRBD1 | TGTGCCAGCAGCGCGACCCCTCGGACAGGGGACAACGAGCAGTACTTC | CASSATPRTGDNEQYF
TRBJ2-7 | TRBV7-9 | . | . | TGTGCCAGCAGCTCCCCTACCGACCGGTACGAGCAGTACTTC | CASSSPTDRYEQYF
TRBJ2-7 | TRBV7-2 | . | . | TGTGCCAGCAGTTACTCGGCCTTATACGAGCAGTACTTC | CASSYSALYEQYF
TRBJ2-7 | TRBV18 | . | . | TGTGCCAGCTCACCAACAGCTACCTCCTACGAGCAGTACTTC | CASSPTATSYEQYF
TRBJ2-2 | TRBV10-3 | . | . | TGTGCCATCAGTGAGGGGGGGAACACCGGGGAGCTGTTTTTT | CAISEGGNTGELFF
TRBJ2-5 | TRBV29-1 | . | . | TGCAGCGTTGAGGAGGTGAGATTCCAAGAGACCCAGTACTTC | CSVEEVRFQETQYF
TRBJ1-6 | TRBV10-3 | . | TRBD1 | TGTGCCATCTCAACAGGGGGGCACTCCTATAATTCACCCCTCCACTTT | CAISTGGHSYNSPLHF
TRBJ2-5 | TRBV7-2 | . | . | TGTGCCAGCAGCTTAAACAGCCTAGAAGGGGAGACCCAGTACTTC | CASSLNSLEGETQYF
TRBJ2-7 | TRBV7-9 | . | TRBD2 | TGTGCCAGCAGCCCTACTAGCGGGGCTTACGAGCAGTACTTC | CASSPTSGAYEQYF
TRBJ1-5 | TRBV7-9 | . | . | TGTGCCAGCAGCTTAGGGGCACTCCAGCCCCAGCATTTT | CASSLGALQPQHF
TRBJ2-7 | TRBV7-2 | . | TRBD2 | TGTGCCAGCAGCTCCCTCTCACTAGCGGGGGCTGACGAGCAGTACTTC | CASSSLSLAGADEQYF
TRBJ1-6 | TRBV30 | . | TRBD1 | TGTGCCTGGAGCGAACTGGGACAGGGAAGGTCACCCCTCCACTTT | CAWSELGQGRSPLHF
TRBJ2-5 | TRBV9 | once | TRBD2 | TGTGCCAGCAGCGTAATGGGGGGGGTAGAGACCCAGTACTTC | CASSVMGGVETQYF
TRBJ2-5 | TRBV5-1 | . | . | TGCGCCAGCAGCTTGGAGGGTTGGGAGACCCAGTACTTC | CASSLEGWETQYF
TRBJ1-2 | TRBV6-1 | . | TRBD1 | TGTGCCAGCAGTGAGGTACAGGGGACGAGCTACACCTTC | CASSEVQGTSYTF
TRBJ1-6 | TRBV27 | . | . | TGTGCCAGCAGTTTAGAGGGAGGTACTTCACCCCTCCACTTT | CASSLEGGTSPLHF
TRBJ2-1 | TRBV10-3 | large | . | TGTGCCATCAGCCTTGGGGGGCTGAGCTCCTACAATGAGCAGTTCTTC | CAISLGGLSSYNEQFF
TRBJ2-2 | TRBV5-1 | . | . | TGCGCCAGCAGCTTGGCAGCGAACACCGGGGAGCTGTTTTTT | CASSLAANTGELFF
TRBJ2-5 | TRBV28 | . | TRBD2 | TGTGCCAGCAGTTTCCCAGGGGCCCCAAGACTAGCGGGGTGGCAGGAGACCCAGTACTTC | CASSFPGAPRLAGWQETQYF
TRBJ2-3 | TRBV5-8 | . | TRBD2 | TGTACCAGCAGCTTTGGGACTAGCGGGTTAACAGATACGCAGTATTTT | CTSSFGTSGLTDTQYF
TRBJ2-1 | TRBV28 | once | . | TGTGCCAGCAGTTCGAGCAGGAGCGATGAGCAGTTCTTC | CASSSSRSDEQFF
TRBJ2-7 | TRBV2 | . | TRBD2 | TGTGCCAGCAGGGGACTAGTCGACGAGCAGTACTTC | CASRGLVDEQYF
TRBJ1-5 | TRBV19 | few | . | TGTGCCAGTAGTATCCTGGACGAACAGCCCCAGCATTTT | CASSILDEQPQHF
TRBJ1-6 | TRBV19 | . | TRBD1 | TGTGCCAGTAGTATCACAGGGGATAATTCACCCCTCCACTTT | CASSITGDNSPLHF
TRBJ1-1 | TRBV29-1 | large | TRBD1 | TGCAGCGCCCGGGGACAGGGACTCACTGAAGCTTTCTTT | CSARGQGLTEAFF
TRBJ2-5 | TRBV5-4 | . | TRBD2 | TGTGCCAGCAGCTCCGGGACTACCCAAGAGACCCAGTACTTC | CASSSGTTQETQYF
TRBJ2-1 | TRBV5-1 | once | . | TGCGCCAGCAGCTTGGCTGTTGCAGGGATCCATGAGCAGTTCTTC | CASSLAVAGIHEQFF
TRBJ2-3 | TRBV9 | . | TRBD2 | TGTGCCAGCAGCACCCTCCTAGCGGGAGTCGGAGATACGCAGTATTTT | CASSTLLAGVGDTQYF
TRBJ2-3 | TRBV11-2 | . | TRBD2 | TGTGCCAGCAACCTTTGGGGGGGAGATACGCAGTATTTT | CASNLWGGDTQYF
TRBJ1-3 | TRBV9 | once | . | TGTGCCAGCAGCCCCCATCTCTCTGGAAACACCATATATTTT | CASSPHLSGNTIYF
TRBJ2-3 | TRBV4-3 | few | TRBD2 | TGCGCCAGCAGCCAAGCCGCGGGGGGGATCACAGATACGCAGTATTTT | CASSQAAGGITDTQYF
TRBJ1-1 | TRBV7-9 | . | . | TGTGCCAGCAGCTTAACCGGGAGAGCTGAAGCTTTCTTT | CASSLTGRAEAFF
TRBJ1-2 | TRBV5-1 | . | TRBD1 | TGCGCCAGCAGCTTGGTCGGACAGGTCGGCTATGGCTACACCTTC | CASSLVGQVGYGYTF
TRBJ1-4 | TRBV18 | . | TRBD1 | TGTGCCAGCTCACAAACCGGGACAGGGAGTGAAAAACTGTTTTTT | CASSQTGTGSEKLFF
TRBJ1-4 | TRBV29-1 | . | TRBD1 | TGCAGCGTACCGGGACAGGGGGATGAAAAACTGTTTTTT | CSVPGQGDEKLFF
TRBJ2-5 | TRBV6-4 | . | . | TGTGCCAGCCAGGTCGGGAGTGGGAAAGAGACCCAGTACTTC | CASQVGSGKETQYF
TRBJ2-7 | TRBV14 | . | . | TGTGCCAGCAGCCAGGTATACGAGCAGTACTTC | CASSQVYEQYF
TRBJ2-2 | TRBV4-3 | . | . | TGCGCCAGCAGCCAAGACAGACAGAACACCGGGGAGCTGTTTTTT | CASSQDRQNTGELFF
TRBJ1-1 | TRBV6-5 | . | . | TGTGCCAGCAGTTACCGGGCCACGAACACTGAAGCTTTCTTT | CASSYRATNTEAFF
TRBJ1-5 | TRBV19 | once | TRBD1 | TGTGCCAGTAGTCCCGGGACAGTAAGCAATCAGCCCCAGCATTTT | CASSPGTVSNQPQHF
TRBJ2-5 | TRBV14 | . | TRBD2 | TGTGCCAGCAGCCAAAATATACCGGGACTAGGAGGAGAGACCCAGTACTTC | CASSQNIPGLGGETQYF
TRBJ2-2 | TRBV10-3 | . | TRBD1 | TGTGCCCGGACAGGGGGCGTTGGCACCGGGGAGCTGTTTTTT | CARTGGVGTGELFF
TRBJ2-7 | TRBV27 | . | . | TGTGCCAGCAGTTTATCGTACAGCGACTCCTACGAGCAGTACTTC | CASSLSYSDSYEQYF
TRBJ1-1 | TRBV5-4 | . | . | TGTGCCAGCAGCTTGCACACCCCGAACACTGAAGCTTTCTTT | CASSLHTPNTEAFF
TRBJ1-5 | TRBV9 | few | TRBD1 | TGTGCCAGCAGCCAGGGACAGGGAAATCAGCCCCAGCATTTT | CASSQGQGNQPQHF
TRBJ2-7 | TRBV7-9 | . | TRBD1 | TGTGCCAGCAGCTTAATAGATATTTGGGGACAGGGACCCTACGAGCAGTACTTC | CASSLIDIWGQGPYEQYF
TRBJ2-2 | TRBV11-2 | once | TRBD2 | TGTGCCAGTTCTTTGGGGGGGGGTCTCACCGGGGAGCTGTTTTTT | CASSLGGGLTGELFF
TRBJ2-1 | TRBV5-6 | . | TRBD2 | TGTGCCAGCAGCTTGAGACTAGCGGGGGGACGGCGGGGGTTCTTC | CASSLRLAGGRRGFF
TRBJ2-7 | TRBV27 | . | TRBD2 | TGTGCCAGCAGTCCTCTAGCGGGAGGTTACGAGCAGTACTTC | CASSPLAGGYEQYF
TRBJ2-3 | TRBV19 | once | . | TGTGCCAGTAGCCTGATGGACATCACAGATACGCAGTATTTT | CASSLMDITDTQYF
TRBJ2-5 | TRBV7-6 | once | TRBD2 | TGTGCCAGCAGCTTGGGACTAGCGGGAGCCCAAGAGACCCAGTACTTC | CASSLGLAGAQETQYF
TRBJ2-7 | TRBV10-3 | once | . | TGTGCCATCAGTGACGGACAGTTCTCCTACGAGCAGTACTTC | CAISDGQFSYEQYF
TRBJ2-7 | TRBV9 | . | TRBD2 | TGTGCCAGCAGCGGGGAGGGCTACGAGCAGTACTTC | CASSGEGYEQYF
TRBJ2-7 | TRBV6-5 | . | . | TGTGCCATCAGTGGTGGTAGCGGACCCTACGAGCAGTACTTC | CAISGGSGPYEQYF
TRBJ2-7 | TRBV10-1 | . | . | TGCGCCAGCAGTTCCGGGCCGACATACGAGCAGTACTTC | CASSSGPTYEQYF